The source of this T cell receptor beta chain is a study of blood T cell repertoires in COVID-19. Background on the study: Some COVID-19 samples were acute and others convalescent; all came from the United States, Italy and Spain. PBMCs, B-cell-depleted T cells, or T cells provided the cDNA or gDNA that made up the material.

The authors' processing: From reference gene primer amplification, estimates of nucleated cell counts were derived. Sequencing was performed with immunoSEQ multiplex PCR; in TCRdb, only in-frame clones are kept and a portion is missing. V, J and clone size are taken as reported in that table, and D and trimming were inferred from the DNA itself. The sample shows roughly 300,000 clones, 65% to 90% of them seen only once. This clone was picked up a small number of times. This sequence was found in a woman aged 55 to 70 with active or convalescent COVID-19. The sequencing sample was made of peripheral blood.

CDR3 region: CASSAPGDKNIQYF. The CDR3 DNA sequence: TGTGCCAGTAGTGCTCCCGGGGACAAAAACATTCAGTACTTC. The chain carries TRBV19 and TRBJ2-4, with a possible D match to TRBD2 (5 bases). The CDR3 has 14 residues. Per germline, CDR1 LNHDA and CDR2 SQIVND (reference sequence). Between the trimmed V and J ends, which lost 5 bases and 3 bases, there was a span of 11 bases.